The 6 T cell receptor beta chains below all came from one sample that was sequenced in a study of control samples from healthy donors and cancer patients. The assay was immunoSEQ multiplex PCR, and TCRdb's table has in-frame clones only and misses some. Of fewer than 500,000 clones detected, more than 80% appear once; the ten largest clones hold around 6.4%. The sequenced sample was PBMCs. The origin of the receptors is a man aged 35 to 55 with head and neck cancer.

The rearrangement joins TRBV24-1 to TRBJ2-1; D possibly corresponds to TRBD1 (7 bases). Trimming took 7 bases from V and 8 from J, leaving 17 bases between them. This CDR3 contains 14 residues. Germline-derived CDR1 and CDR2 are KGHDR and SFDVKD. CDR3 amino acids: CATRRQGGGDEQFF. DNA for the CDR3: TGTGCCACCAGAAGACAGGGAGGAGGCGATGAGCAGTTCTTC.

The rearrangement links TRBV27 to TRBJ1-2; TRBD1 is a possible D gene (5 bases). In germline, CDR1 is MNHEY, CDR2 SMNVEV (reference sequence). There are 14 residues in the CDR3. Trimming left V 4 bases short and J 5 bases short, with 14 bases between. Written as DNA, the CDR3 is TGTGCCAGCAGTTCCAGTCTCGGGGGGTATGGCTACACCTTC. This encodes CASSSSLGGYGYTF.

The genes are TRBV3-1 (or the pseudogene TRBV3-2) and TRBJ2-1; 7 bases fit TRBD2. V trimming: 5 bases; J trimming: 0 bases; junction bases outside the gene matches: 7. Germline V gene lookup returns CDR1 LGHDT and CDR2 YNNKEL (reference sequence). The CDR3 length is 16 residues. The CDR3 sequence: CASSAPLADSYNEQFF. The DNA of the CDR3 is TGTGCCAGCAGCGCACCTCTAGCGGACTCCTACAATGAGCAGTTCTTC.

The chain uses TRBV19 and TRBJ1-2, with 8 bases aligning to TRBD1. Germline V gives CDR1 LNHDA, CDR2 SQIVND (reference sequence). With 6 bases clipped from V and 2 bases from J, the junction kept 8 bases outside the gene matches. CDR3 length: 15 residues. Here the CDR3 reads CASRSDRGRNYGYTF. DNA for the CDR3: TGTGCCAGTAGGAGCGACAGGGGTAGGAACTATGGCTACACCTTC.

V and J are TRBV9 and TRBJ1-2, with D perhaps TRBD1 (5 bases). The CDR3 consists of 13 residues. The ends were cut back, 2 bases at V and 6 bases at J, with 11 bases in the middle. Germline loops: CDR1 SGDLS, CDR2 YYNGEE. The CDR3 sequence is CASSVSGPDGYTF. CDR3 bases: TGTGCCAGCAGCGTGTCAGGGCCTGATGGCTACACCTTC.

The chain uses TRBV2 and TRBJ2-2; D is perhaps TRBD1 (5 bases). The V end lost 8 bases, the J end lost 4 bases, and 14 bases lay between the germline ends. CDR1 is SNHLY, CDR2 FYNNEI, per germline. The CDR3 extends over 14 amino acids. The CDR3 region has the DNA TGTGCCAGCGAGACAGTCCGCCTCACCGGGGAGCTGTTTTTT. It is translated as CASETVRLTGELFF.